The 24 T cell receptor beta chains listed next were all sequenced from one sample in a study of blood T cell repertoires in COVID-19. The data were produced by immunoSEQ multiplex PCR, yet TCRdb's version contains in-frame clones alone and is incomplete. The repertoire has about 210,000 clones, 85% of them found once; the top ten carry about 2.5%. Sequenced sample: peripheral blood. These TCRs come from a woman in her 70s with COVID-19, enrolled during active disease.

V is TRBV19 and J is TRBJ1-5; TRBD1 matches at 7 bases. CDR1 LNHDA and CDR2 SQIVND come from the germline V gene (reference sequence). Trimming removed 7 bases from V and 4 bases from J; junction bases left unmatched: 13. The CDR3 consists of 16 residues. CDR3 loop: CASNPQRQGLNQPQHF. The CDR3 DNA is TGTGCCAGTAACCCACAACGACAGGGCCTGAATCAGCCCCAGCATTTT.

This clone was seen once. The V call is TRBV10-3, the J call TRBJ1-5; D unclear. Germline V CDR1 and CDR2: ENHRY, SYGVKD. Trimming pared 1 base from V and 0 bases from J, leaving 10 bases between. This CDR3 has 16 amino acids. The CDR3 region has the DNA TGTGCCATCAGTGAGTACGCGGGATCTAGCAATCAGCCCCAGCATTTT. It translates to CAISEYAGSSNQPQHF.

This rearrangement joins TRBV5-6 to TRBJ1-2; weak D call: TRBD1 (6 bases). The CDR3 runs 15 residues. V lost 1 base and J 2 bases, leaving 12 bases between the germline ends. Germline lookup yields CDR1 SGHDT and CDR2 YYEEEE. CDR3 protein: CASSLQGSYNYGYTF. CDR3 DNA sequence: TGTGCCAGCAGCTTGCAGGGGAGCTACAACTATGGCTACACCTTC.

V is TRBV18 and J is TRBJ1-2; 7 nucleotides line up with TRBD1. This CDR3 comprises 13 residues. Germline CDR1 is KGHSH and CDR2 is LQKENI. The V gene end was trimmed by 8 bases and the J gene end by 4 bases; junction bases not matched to a gene: 7. The CDR3 sequence is CASKNRGTYGYTF. The CDR3 nucleotides are TGTGCCAGCAAAAACAGGGGTACCTATGGCTACACCTTC.

The gene calls are TRBV29-1 and TRBJ2-1; D gene ambiguous. Deletions cut 4 bases from V and 7 bases from J, with 17 bases between. This CDR3 contains 14 residues. The germline gives CDR1 SQVTM, CDR2 ANQGSEA. As DNA, the CDR3 is TGCAGCGTTGTACGGGTTAACCGTCTAAATGAGCAGTTCTTC. Translated, it gives CSVVRVNRLNEQFF.

The chain recombines TRBV2 with TRBJ1-6; TRBD1 is a possible D gene (6 bases). V was shortened by 6 bases and J by 10 bases, with 10 bases between the two germline ends. There are 12 residues in the CDR3. Per the germline V gene, CDR1 is SNHLY and CDR2 is FYNNEI. This chain's CDR3 is CASSAGVSPLHF. As DNA, the CDR3 is TGTGCCAGCAGCGCAGGGGTCTCACCCCTCCACTTT.

The chain links TRBV6-2 or TRBV6-3 to TRBJ2-2, with a weak D call TRBD2 (6 bases). Germline loops: CDR1 MNHEY, CDR2 SVGEGT. The ends were cut back, 6 bases at V and 6 bases at J, with 17 bases in the middle. CDR3 length: 15 residues. DNA of the CDR3: TGTGCCAGCAGCCTAACCCTTGGAGGGGCCGGGGAGCTGTTTTTT. Its translation is CASSLTLGGAGELFF.

V is TRBV5-4 and J is TRBJ2-7, with TRBD2 identical over 8 bases. Germline-derived CDR1 and CDR2 are SGHNT and YYREEE (reference sequence). This CDR3 has 16 amino acids. V was pared by 0 bases and J by 8 bases, with 13 bases of the junction left unmatched. This CDR3 is CASSLAGSGVPSKQYF. DNA for the CDR3: TGTGCCAGCAGCTTGGCGGGTAGCGGGGTACCTTCCAAGCAGTACTTC.

The V and J genes are TRBV12-3 or TRBV12-4 and TRBJ1-1; D remains ambiguous. Trimming pared 7 bases from V and 3 bases from J, leaving 12 bases between. CDR3 length: 13 residues. The CDR3 sequence is CASKPGEYTEAFF. The CDR3, as DNA: TGTGCCAGCAAACCCGGAGAGTACACTGAAGCTTTCTTT.

J is TRBJ1-2 and V is TRBV7-9, with TRBD1 matching 11 bases. The CDR3 runs to 17 residues. CDR1 is SEHNR and CDR2 is FQNEAQ in the germline V gene (reference sequence). The V segment lost 5 bases and the J segment 0 bases; nucleotides outside the gene matches: 8. The CDR3 region has the DNA TGTGCCAGCAGCACCCGGGACAGGGGGAAGGCTAACTATGGCTACACCTTC. It yields the protein CASSTRDRGKANYGYTF.

The V gene is TRBV7-2, the J gene TRBJ2-7, with 9 nucleotides matching TRBD1. CDR1 SGHTA and CDR2 FQGNSA come from the germline V gene. The CDR3 is 15 residues long. Germline trimming cut 5 bases from V and 3 bases from J; bases unmatched to any gene: 8. CDR3 loop: CASSTMDRGIYEQYF. The DNA of the CDR3 is TGTGCCAGCAGCACGATGGACAGGGGAATCTACGAGCAGTACTTC.

The rearrangement joins TRBV3-1 (or the pseudogene TRBV3-2) to TRBJ2-7, with unresolved D. Trimming cost V 6 bases and J 0 bases, with 9 bases left between them. Germline V lookup: CDR1 LGHDT, CDR2 YNNKEL (reference sequence). This CDR3 is built from 13 residues. The CDR3 DNA sequence: TGTGCCAGCAGTACTGCTCTCTCCTACGAGCAGTACTTC. This encodes CASSTALSYEQYF.

The CDR3, as DNA: TGTGCCAGCAGCGTGCCCCGGGGGAACACTGAAGCTTTCTTT. It codes for CASSVPRGNTEAFF. The V and J genes are TRBV11-2 and TRBJ1-1; D uncertain. This CDR3 comprises 14 residues. Looked up from germline, CDR1 is SGHAT and CDR2 is FQNNGV. The V and J ends lost 5 bases and 1 base respectively, with 11 bases between them.

The genes are TRBV9 and TRBJ1-1; D possibly corresponds to TRBD1 (5 bases). This CDR3 is built from 14 residues. Trimming removed 4 bases from V and 1 base from J, with 11 bases in between. Germline values: CDR1 SGDLS, CDR2 YYNGEE. In nucleotides, the CDR3 is TGTGCCAGCAGCCTAATGGGGCAGAACACTGAAGCTTTCTTT. It codes for CASSLMGQNTEAFF.

This chain links TRBV6-5 with TRBJ2-7, with a tentative D call TRBD1 (6 bases). Germline V gives CDR1 MNHEY, CDR2 SVGAGI. The CDR3 spans 14 residues. V gave up 6 bases and J gave up 2 bases, with 14 bases separating them. The DNA of the CDR3 is TGTGCCAGCAGCCCCGACAGGTGGGCCTACGAGCAGTACTTC. It translates to CASSPDRWAYEQYF.

This clone was recorded only once. The chain recombines TRBV7-2 with TRBJ1-2; a weak D match, TRBD1 (6 bases). The CDR3 runs to 15 residues. Germline V gene data show CDR1 as SGHTA and CDR2 as FQGNSA. V lost 1 base and J lost 7, with 16 bases in between. The DNA of the CDR3 is TGTGCCAGCAGCTTAGTGGGGGGGCAGGTCGGTGGCTACACCTTC. It yields the protein CASSLVGGQVGGYTF.

This clone was counted a single time. J is TRBJ1-5 and V is TRBV9; a weak D match, TRBD1 (6 bases). Germline-derived CDR1 and CDR2 are SGDLS and YYNGEE. Trimming took 6 bases from V and 4 from J, leaving 20 bases between them. The CDR3 totals 16 residues. The CDR3 loop is CASKVRLQGGNQPQHF. The CDR3 region has the DNA TGTGCCAGCAAGGTGCGTTTACAGGGAGGGAATCAGCCCCAGCATTTT.

This sequence joins TRBV5-6 and TRBJ2-1, with 8 positions matching TRBD1. CDR1 is SGHDT and CDR2 is YYEEEE in the germline V gene. V lost 3 bases, J lost 7 bases, and 9 bases stayed unmatched. The CDR3 totals 15 residues. CDR3 region: CASSSGQGLLNEQFF. Written as DNA, the CDR3 is TGTGCCAGCAGCTCTGGACAGGGATTATTGAATGAGCAGTTCTTC. The full variable domain, its missing parts supplied by reference TRBV5-6 and TRBJ2-1, is DAGVTQSPTHLIKTRGQQVTLRCSPKSGHDTVSWYQQALGQGPQFIFQYYEEEERQRGNFPDRFSGHQFPNYSSELNVNALLLGDSALYLCASSSGQGLLNEQFFGPGTRLTVL.

CDR3 sequence (DNA): TGTGCCAGTAGTAGGGGGGGCGCGGGTGAAAAACTGTTTTTT. Protein product: CASSRGGAGEKLFF. The V call is TRBV19, the J call TRBJ1-4, with D possibly matching TRBD1 (6 bases). V was trimmed by 4 bases and J by 7 bases, leaving 13 bases between them. From germline, CDR1 is LNHDA and CDR2 SQIVND (reference sequence). The CDR3 contains 14 residues.

The rearrangement uses TRBV6-5 and TRBJ2-7; tentative D call: TRBD1 (6 bases). The CDR3 has 14 amino acids. V was trimmed by 5 bases and J by 2 bases, leaving 13 bases between them. Germline V CDR1 and CDR2: MNHEY, SVGAGI. The CDR3 coding sequence is TGTGCCAGCAGTCCTCTACAGGGACCCTACGAGCAGTACTTC. It yields the protein CASSPLQGPYEQYF.

The V call is TRBV4-1, the J call TRBJ2-2; 8 positions agree with TRBD2. Germline CDR1 MGHRA, CDR2 YSYEKL. The CDR3 is made up of 17 amino acids. Trimming at V came to 0 bases and at J to 5 bases, leaving 8 bases not matched to a gene. The chain's CDR3 is CASSQEASGSKTGELFF. CDR3 sequence (DNA): TGCGCCAGCAGCCAAGAGGCAAGCGGGAGCAAAACCGGGGAGCTGTTTTTT.

CDR3 amino acids: CATGTGVAYGYTF. CDR3 DNA sequence: TGTGCCACTGGGACAGGGGTGGCCTATGGCTACACCTTC. The chain combines TRBV12-3 or TRBV12-4 with TRBJ1-2; 10 bases match TRBD1. The CDR3 extends over 13 amino acids. The V gene end was trimmed by 10 bases and the J gene end by 4 bases; junction bases not matched to a gene: 6.

The chain recombines TRBV25-1 with TRBJ1-4; tentative D call: TRBD1 (5 bases). CDR3 length: 15 amino acids. Looked up from germline, CDR1 is MGHDK and CDR2 is SYGVNS. Between the trimmed V and J ends, which lost 7 bases and 0 bases, there was a span of 12 bases. CDR3 coding DNA: TGTGCCAGCACCGGACATACCGCAACTAATGAAAAACTGTTTTTT. Protein product: CASTGHTATNEKLFF.

The table lists this clone with a few counts. The chain combines TRBV2 with TRBJ1-2; no definite D call. Germline V lookup: CDR1 SNHLY, CDR2 FYNNEI. V was clipped by 1 base and J by 6 bases, with 15 bases between them. This CDR3 is 15 amino acids long. The CDR3 loop is CASSEGNEGTDGYTF. In DNA, the CDR3 is TGTGCCAGCAGTGAAGGAAATGAGGGAACTGATGGCTACACCTTC.